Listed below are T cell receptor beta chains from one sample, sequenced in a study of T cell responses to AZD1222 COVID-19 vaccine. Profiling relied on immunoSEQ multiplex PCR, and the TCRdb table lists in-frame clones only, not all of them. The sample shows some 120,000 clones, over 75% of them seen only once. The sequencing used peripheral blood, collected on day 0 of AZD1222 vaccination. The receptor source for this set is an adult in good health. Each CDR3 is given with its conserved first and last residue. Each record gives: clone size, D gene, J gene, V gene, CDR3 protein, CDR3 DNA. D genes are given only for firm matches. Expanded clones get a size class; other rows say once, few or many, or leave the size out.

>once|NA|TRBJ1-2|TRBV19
CASSGIGSGLNNYGYTF
TGTGCCAGTTCTGGTATAGGTTCTGGCCTAAATAACTATGGCTACACCTTC
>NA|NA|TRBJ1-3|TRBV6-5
CASSGGHGNTIYF
TGTGCCAGCAGCGGGGGGCACGGAAACACCATATATTTT
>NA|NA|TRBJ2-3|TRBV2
CASSDPKPADTQYF
TGTGCCAGCAGTGATCCCAAACCAGCAGATACGCAGTATTTT
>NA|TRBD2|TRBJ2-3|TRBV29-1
CSVVAAGGPLGTDTQYF
TGCAGCGTTGTCGCTGCGGGAGGGCCCCTCGGCACAGATACGCAGTATTTT
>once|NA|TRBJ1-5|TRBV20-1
CSASGGARSNQPQHF
TGCAGTGCTAGTGGGGGGGCTCGGAGCAATCAGCCCCAGCATTTT
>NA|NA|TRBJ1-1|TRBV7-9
CASSYTGGLNAFF
TGTGCCAGCAGCTATACCGGGGGGCTTAATGCTTTCTTT
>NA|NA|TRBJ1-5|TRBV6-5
CASSFNRAQPQHF
TGTGCCAGCAGTTTTAACAGGGCACAGCCCCAGCATTTT
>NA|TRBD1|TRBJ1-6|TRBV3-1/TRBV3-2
CASSPRTGIDNSPLHF
TGTGCCAGCAGCCCTAGGACAGGGATCGATAATTCACCCCTCCACTTT
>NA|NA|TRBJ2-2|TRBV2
CASTKKRGQNTGELFF
TGTGCCAGCACTAAAAAGAGGGGACAGAACACCGGGGAGCTGTTTTTT
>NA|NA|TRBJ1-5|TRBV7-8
CASSSGTRAPYSNQPQHF
TGTGCCAGCAGCTCCGGGACAAGGGCCCCCTATAGCAATCAGCCCCAGCATTTT
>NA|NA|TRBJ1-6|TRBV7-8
CASSLGGTQGPLHF
TGTGCCAGCAGCTTAGGGGGGACGCAGGGGCCCCTCCACTTT
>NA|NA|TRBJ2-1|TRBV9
CASSPSITVNEQFF
TGTGCCAGCAGCCCATCCATCACAGTTAATGAGCAGTTCTTC
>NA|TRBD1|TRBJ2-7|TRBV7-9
CASSPGQGKRYEQYF
TGTGCCAGCAGCCCGGGACAGGGTAAGAGGTACGAGCAGTACTTC
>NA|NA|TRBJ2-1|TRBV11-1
CASTPLTSSYNEQFF
TGTGCCAGCACCCCTCTTACGAGCTCCTACAATGAGCAGTTCTTC
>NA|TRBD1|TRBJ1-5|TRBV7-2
CASSPSDRGLNQPQHF
TGTGCCAGCAGCCCCTCGGACAGGGGGCTGAATCAGCCCCAGCATTTT
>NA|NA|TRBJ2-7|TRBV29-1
CSVDRLGDTEQYF
TGCAGCGTTGATCGACTTGGGGATACCGAGCAGTACTTC
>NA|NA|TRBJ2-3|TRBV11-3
CASSLGSVSTDTQYF
TGTGCCAGCAGCTTAGGATCGGTTAGCACAGATACGCAGTATTTT
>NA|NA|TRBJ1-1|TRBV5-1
CASSWGMDEAFF
TGCGCCAGCAGCTGGGGGATGGATGAAGCTTTCTTT
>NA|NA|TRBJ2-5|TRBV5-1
CASSLDSTTGTQYF
TGCGCCAGCAGCTTGGATTCTACAACGGGGACCCAGTACTTC